What follows is one T cell receptor beta chain and its context. PCR employed 60 Vbeta and 13 Jbeta primers. TCRdb keeps only in-frame clones here, not all; method: immunoSEQ multiplex PCR. The table lists around 94,000 clones, around 76% of them singletons. This entry comes from a study of cytomegalovirus exposure and HLA in healthy donors. This receptor was obtained from a woman aged 55-69 years in good health and CMV-seropositive. The sample taken for sequencing was PBMCs.

CDR3 sequence reads: CASSVGGGTGAFNEQFF. The CDR3 nucleotides are TGTGCCAGCAGCGTAGGAGGGGGGACAGGGGCGTTCAATGAGCAGTTCTTC. The rearrangement uses TRBV9 and TRBJ2-1; 10 bases line up with TRBD1. Germline V CDR1 and CDR2: SGDLS, YYNGEE. This CDR3 region has 17 residues. J lost 6 bases, V lost 0 bases, and 9 bases had no gene match.